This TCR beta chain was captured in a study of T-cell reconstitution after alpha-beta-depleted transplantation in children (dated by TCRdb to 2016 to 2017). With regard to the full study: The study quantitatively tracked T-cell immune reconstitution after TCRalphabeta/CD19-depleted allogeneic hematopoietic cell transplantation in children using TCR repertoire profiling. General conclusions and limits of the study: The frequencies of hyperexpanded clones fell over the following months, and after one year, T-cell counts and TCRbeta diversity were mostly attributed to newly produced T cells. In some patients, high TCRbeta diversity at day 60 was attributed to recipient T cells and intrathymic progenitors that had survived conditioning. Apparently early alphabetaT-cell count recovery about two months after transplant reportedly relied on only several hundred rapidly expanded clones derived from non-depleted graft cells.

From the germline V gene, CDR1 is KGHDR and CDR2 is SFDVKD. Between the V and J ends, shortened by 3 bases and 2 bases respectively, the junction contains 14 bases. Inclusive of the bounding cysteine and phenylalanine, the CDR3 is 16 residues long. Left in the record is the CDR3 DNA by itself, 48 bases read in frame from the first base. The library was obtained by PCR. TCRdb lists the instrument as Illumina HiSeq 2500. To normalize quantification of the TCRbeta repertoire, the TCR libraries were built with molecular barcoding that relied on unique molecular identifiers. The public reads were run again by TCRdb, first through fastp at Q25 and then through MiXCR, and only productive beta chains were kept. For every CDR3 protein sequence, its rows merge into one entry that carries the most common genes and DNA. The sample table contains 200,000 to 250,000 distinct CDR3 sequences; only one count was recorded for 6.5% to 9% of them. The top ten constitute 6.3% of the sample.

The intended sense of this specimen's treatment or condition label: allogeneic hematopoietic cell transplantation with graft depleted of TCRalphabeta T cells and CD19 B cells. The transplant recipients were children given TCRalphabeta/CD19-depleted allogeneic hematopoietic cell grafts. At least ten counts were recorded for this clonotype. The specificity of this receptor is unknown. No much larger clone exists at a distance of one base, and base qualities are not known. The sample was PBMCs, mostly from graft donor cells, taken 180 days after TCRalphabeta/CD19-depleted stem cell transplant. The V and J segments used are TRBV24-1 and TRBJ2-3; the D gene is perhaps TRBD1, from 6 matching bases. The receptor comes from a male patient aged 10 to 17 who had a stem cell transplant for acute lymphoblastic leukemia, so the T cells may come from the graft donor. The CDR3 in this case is CATSDRQGQPTDTQYF. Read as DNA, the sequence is TGTGCCACCAGTGATCGGCAGGGACAACCCACAGATACGCAGTATTTT.